The sequence of this T cell receptor (beta chain) was determined in a study of blood T cells in healthy people across ages. A sample-barcoded 5' primer and a J-beta primer mix were used in a second PCR of roughly 6 to 12 cycles. One entry per CDR3 protein, called by TCRdb with MiXCR from the 5' RACE reads. The table includes 650,000 to 700,000 distinct CDR3 sequences, approximately 31% detected once. This clonotype appeared a single time. Its antigen is still unknown. With a much larger clone just one base away, this may be a read error. Study-level results: From one million sequenced T cells, diversity estimates were lower bounds. Unknown CMV status may confound age-related changes in expanded clones. A strong correlation was seen between TCR beta diversity and naive T cell percentage.

This CDR3 is built from 14 residues. Germline-derived CDR1 and CDR2 are MDHEN and SYDVKM. The sequence was collected from an elderly woman in good health. The sequenced material came from blood. The chain employs TRBV28 and TRBJ2-7, with TRBD1 as a possible D gene (8 bases). The CDR3: CAGSPAGQAHEQYF. In nucleotides, the CDR3 is TGTGCCGGCAGTCCAGCGGGACAGGCCCACGAGCAGTACTTC.